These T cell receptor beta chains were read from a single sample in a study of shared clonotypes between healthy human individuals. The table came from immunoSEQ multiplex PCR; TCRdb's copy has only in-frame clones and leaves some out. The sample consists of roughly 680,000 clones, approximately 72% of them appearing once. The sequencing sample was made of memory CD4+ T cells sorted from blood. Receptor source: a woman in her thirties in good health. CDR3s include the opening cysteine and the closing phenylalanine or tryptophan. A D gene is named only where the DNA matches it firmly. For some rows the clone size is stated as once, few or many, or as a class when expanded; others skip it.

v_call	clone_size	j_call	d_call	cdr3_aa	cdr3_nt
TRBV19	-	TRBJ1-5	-	CASSIWGSNQPQHF	TGTGCCAGTAGTATATGGGGTTCCAATCAGCCCCAGCATTTT
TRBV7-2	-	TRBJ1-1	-	CASSLAQGGAFF	TGTGCCAGCAGCTTAGCCCAGGGTGGTGCTTTCTTT
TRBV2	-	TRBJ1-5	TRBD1	CASRTGGTDNQPQHF	TGTGCCAGCAGAACAGGGGGTACGGACAATCAGCCCCAGCATTTT
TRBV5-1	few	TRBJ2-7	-	CASSTGLGYEQYF	TGCGCCAGCAGCACGGGACTCGGATACGAGCAGTACTTC
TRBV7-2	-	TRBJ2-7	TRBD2	CASSPALGERGTYEQYF	TGTGCCAGCAGCCCCGCCCTAGGGGAGCGGGGGACCTACGAGCAGTACTTC
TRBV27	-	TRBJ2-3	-	CASSVASATDTQYF	TGTGCCAGCAGTGTGGCTAGCGCGACAGATACGCAGTATTTT
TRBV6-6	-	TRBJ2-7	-	CASSQQGLYEQYF	TGTGCCAGCAGCCAACAGGGTTTGTACGAGCAGTACTTC
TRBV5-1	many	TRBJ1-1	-	CASSLAAGNTEAFF	TGCGCCAGCAGCTTGGCAGCGGGGAACACTGAAGCTTTCTTT
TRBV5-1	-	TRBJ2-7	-	CASSLGAADSYEQYF	TGCGCCAGCAGCTTGGGGGCAGCAGACTCCTACGAGCAGTACTTC
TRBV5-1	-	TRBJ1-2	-	CASSIEPRELVVYGYTF	TGCGCCAGCAGCATAGAACCCAGGGAGCTGGTCGTTTATGGCTACACCTTC
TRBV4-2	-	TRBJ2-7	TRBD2	CASSQELAQSSYEQYF	TGTGCCAGCAGCCAAGAACTAGCGCAGAGCTCCTACGAGCAGTACTTC
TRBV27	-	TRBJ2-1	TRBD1	CASSLRGQGLYNEQFF	TGTGCCAGCAGTTTAAGAGGACAGGGGTTGTACAATGAGCAGTTCTTC
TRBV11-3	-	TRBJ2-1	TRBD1	CASSLDGGTGGYNEQFF	TGTGCCAGCAGCTTAGATGGGGGGACAGGGGGCTACAATGAGCAGTTCTTC
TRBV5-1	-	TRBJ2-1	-	CASSSGEAQFF	TGCGCCAGCAGCTCGGGGGAGGCGCAGTTCTTC
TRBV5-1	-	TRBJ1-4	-	CASSLVAGTANEKLFF	TGCGCCAGCAGCCTTGTGGCCGGGACGGCGAATGAAAAACTGTTTTTT
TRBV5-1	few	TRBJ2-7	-	CASSFSRDTISVQYF	TGCGCCAGCAGCTTTTCCCGGGACACAATCTCGGTGCAGTACTTC